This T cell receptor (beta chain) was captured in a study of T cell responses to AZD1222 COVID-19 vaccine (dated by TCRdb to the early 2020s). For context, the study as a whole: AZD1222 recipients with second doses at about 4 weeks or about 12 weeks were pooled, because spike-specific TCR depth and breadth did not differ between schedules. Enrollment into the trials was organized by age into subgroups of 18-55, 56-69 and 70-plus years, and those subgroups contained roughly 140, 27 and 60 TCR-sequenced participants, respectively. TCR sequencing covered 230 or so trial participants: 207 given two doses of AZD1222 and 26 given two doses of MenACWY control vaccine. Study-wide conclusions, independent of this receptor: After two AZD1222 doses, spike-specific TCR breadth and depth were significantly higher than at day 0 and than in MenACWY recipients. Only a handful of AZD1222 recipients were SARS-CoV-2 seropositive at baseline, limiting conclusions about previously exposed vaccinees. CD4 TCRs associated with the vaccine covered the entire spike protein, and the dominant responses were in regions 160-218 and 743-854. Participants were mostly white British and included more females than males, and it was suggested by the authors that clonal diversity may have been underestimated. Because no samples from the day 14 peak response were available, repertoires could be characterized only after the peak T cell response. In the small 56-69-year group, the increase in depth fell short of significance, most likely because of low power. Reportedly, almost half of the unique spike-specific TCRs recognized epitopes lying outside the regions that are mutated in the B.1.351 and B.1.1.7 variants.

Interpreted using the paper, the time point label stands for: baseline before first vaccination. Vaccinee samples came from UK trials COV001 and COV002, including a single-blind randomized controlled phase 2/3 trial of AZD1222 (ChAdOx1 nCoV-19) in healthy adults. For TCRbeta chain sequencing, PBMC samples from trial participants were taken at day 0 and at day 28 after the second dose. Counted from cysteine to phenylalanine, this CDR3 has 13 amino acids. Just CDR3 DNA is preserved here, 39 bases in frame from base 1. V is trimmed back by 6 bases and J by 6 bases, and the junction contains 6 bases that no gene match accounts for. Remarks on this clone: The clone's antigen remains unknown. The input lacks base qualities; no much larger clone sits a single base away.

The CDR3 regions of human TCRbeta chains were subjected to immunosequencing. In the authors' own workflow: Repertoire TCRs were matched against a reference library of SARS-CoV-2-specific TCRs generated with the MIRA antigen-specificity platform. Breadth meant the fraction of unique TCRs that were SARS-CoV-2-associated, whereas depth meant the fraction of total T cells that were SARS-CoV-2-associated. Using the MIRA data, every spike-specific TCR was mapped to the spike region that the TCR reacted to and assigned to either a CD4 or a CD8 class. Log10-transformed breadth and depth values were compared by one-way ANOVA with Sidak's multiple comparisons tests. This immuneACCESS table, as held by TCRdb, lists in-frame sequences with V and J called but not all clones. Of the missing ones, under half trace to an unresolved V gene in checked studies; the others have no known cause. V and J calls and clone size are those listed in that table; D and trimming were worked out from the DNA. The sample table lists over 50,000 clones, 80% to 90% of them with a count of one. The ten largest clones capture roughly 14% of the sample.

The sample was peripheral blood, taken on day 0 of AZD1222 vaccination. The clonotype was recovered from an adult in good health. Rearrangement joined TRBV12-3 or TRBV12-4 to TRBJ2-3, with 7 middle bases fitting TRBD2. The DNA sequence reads TGTGCCAGCAGAGGGAGGGGTAGTGATACGCAGTATTTT. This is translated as CASRGRGSDTQYF.